The source of this TCR beta chain is a study of T cell changes during pregnancy in multiple sclerosis. Trimming left V 2 bases short and J 8 bases short, with 9 bases between. The CDR3 totals 11 residues. CDR1 SQVTM and CDR2 ANQGSEA come from the germline V gene. The assay was immunoSEQ multiplex PCR, and TCRdb's table has in-frame clones only and misses some. This table has about 70,000 clones, about nine tenths appearing once. The receptor's source is a female donor with multiple sclerosis, enrolled in a pregnancy study. The sample was CD4+ T cells from peripheral blood mononuclear cells, taken after pregnancy. The chain employs TRBV29-1 and TRBJ1-1, with D perhaps matching TRBD1 (6 bases). CDR3 bases: TGCAGCGTTGAAAGGGGGTTAGAAGCTTTCTTT. Translated: CSVERGLEAFF. Looking up the rest from reference TRBV29-1 and TRBJ1-1 gives the full variable domain: SAVISQKPSRDICQRGTSLTIQCQVDSQVTMMFWYRQQPGQSLTLIATANQGSEATYESGFVIDKFPISRPNLTFSTLTVSNMSPEDSSIYLCSVERGLEAFFGQGTRLTVV.